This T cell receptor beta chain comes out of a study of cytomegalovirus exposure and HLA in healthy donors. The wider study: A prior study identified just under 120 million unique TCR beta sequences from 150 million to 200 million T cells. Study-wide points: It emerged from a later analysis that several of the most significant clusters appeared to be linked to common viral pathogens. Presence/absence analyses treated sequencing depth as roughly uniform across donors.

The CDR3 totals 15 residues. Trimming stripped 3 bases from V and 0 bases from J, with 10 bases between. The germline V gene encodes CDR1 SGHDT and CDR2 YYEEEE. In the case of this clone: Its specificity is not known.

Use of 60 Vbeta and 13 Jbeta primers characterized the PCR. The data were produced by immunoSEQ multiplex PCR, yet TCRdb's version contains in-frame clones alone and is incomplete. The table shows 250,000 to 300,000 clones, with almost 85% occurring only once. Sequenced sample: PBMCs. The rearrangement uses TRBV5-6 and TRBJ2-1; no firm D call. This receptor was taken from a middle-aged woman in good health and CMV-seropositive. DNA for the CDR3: TGTGCCAGCAGCTCCCGGGTCCCCTCCTACAATGAGCAGTTCTTC. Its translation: CASSSRVPSYNEQFF.